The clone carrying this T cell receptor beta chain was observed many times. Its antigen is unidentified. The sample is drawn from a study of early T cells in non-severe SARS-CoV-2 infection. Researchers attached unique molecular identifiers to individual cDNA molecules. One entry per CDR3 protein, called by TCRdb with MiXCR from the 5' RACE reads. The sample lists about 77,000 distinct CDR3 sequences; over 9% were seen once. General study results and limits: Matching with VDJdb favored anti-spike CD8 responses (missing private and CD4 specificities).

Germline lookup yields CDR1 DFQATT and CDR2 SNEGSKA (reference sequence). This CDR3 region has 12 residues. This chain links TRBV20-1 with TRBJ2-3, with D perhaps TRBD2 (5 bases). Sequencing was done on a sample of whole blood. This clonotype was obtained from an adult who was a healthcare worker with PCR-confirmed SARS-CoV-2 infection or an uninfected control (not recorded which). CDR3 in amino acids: CSAVVAPLTQYF. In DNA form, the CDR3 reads TGCAGCGCCGTAGTAGCGCCTCTTACGCAGTATTTT.